The 5 T cell receptor beta chains below were found in one sample sequenced in a study of blood T cells in healthy people across ages. The authors ran a second PCR of about 6 to 11 cycles using a sample-barcoded 5' primer and a J-beta primer mix. MiXCR, run by TCRdb on the 5' RACE reads, gives a single entry per CDR3 protein. The table lists 700,000 to 850,000 distinct CDR3 sequences, about 48% of them singletons. Sequenced: blood. The receptors were gathered from an elderly man in good health.

This clonotype appeared a single time. The CDR3: CASSQLANYGYTF. In DNA form, the CDR3 reads TGTGCCAGCAGCCAGTTGGCTAACTATGGCTACACCTTC. V is TRBV3-1 and J is TRBJ1-2; D unresolved. V lost 3 bases, J lost 0 bases, and 5 bases lay in between. There are 13 residues in the CDR3. CDR1 and CDR2 from the germline V gene are LGHDT and YNNKEL (reference sequence). The full variable domain, its missing parts supplied by reference TRBV3-1 and TRBJ1-2, is DTAVSQTPKYLVTQMGNDKSIKCEQNLGHDTMYWYKQDSKKFLKIMFSYNNKELIINETVPNRFSPKSPDKAHLNLHINSLELGDSAVYFCASSQLANYGYTFGSGTRLTVV.

This clonotype occurred many times. The chain links TRBV9 to TRBJ2-5, with 8 bases aligning to TRBD2. In germline, CDR1 is SGDLS, CDR2 YYNGEE. The length of the CDR3 is 16 residues. V was clipped by 2 bases and J by 2 bases; unmatched bases: 8. In nucleotides, the CDR3 is TGTGCCAGCAGCGTTGGGACTAGTCGGGGACAAGAGACCCAGTACTTC. It encodes CASSVGTSRGQETQYF.

The gene calls are TRBV7-2 and TRBJ2-4; D not certain. The CDR3 runs to 14 residues. Germline values: CDR1 SGHTA, CDR2 FQGNSA. Trimming took 5 bases from V and 5 from J, leaving 13 bases between them. In nucleotides, the CDR3 is TGTGCCAGCAGCCCGCTGGTGGGCCAAAACATTCAGTACTTC. This gives the protein CASSPLVGQNIQYF.

The CDR3 nucleotides read TGTGCCAGCAGCTTGGCTCCGACAGGGAATACCTACGAGCAGTACTTC. Its translation: CASSLAPTGNTYEQYF. The rearrangement joins TRBV5-5 to TRBJ2-7; TRBD1 matches at 7 bases. After removal of 0 bases from V and 2 bases from J, the junction contained 8 bases not matched to a gene. Germline V gene sequence: CDR1 SGHKS, CDR2 YYEKEE (reference sequence). The CDR3 sequence is 16 residues long.

This clonotype was found a few times. The chain recombines TRBV6-2 or TRBV6-3 with TRBJ2-1; D may correspond to TRBD1 or TRBD2 (5 bases each). Looked up from germline, CDR1 is MNHEY and CDR2 is SVGEGT. The V end was cut by 11 bases, the J end by 4 bases, with 18 bases between. The CDR3 is made up of 14 amino acids. The CDR3 DNA reads as TGTGCCGGGGGTCCGGTCCATACATACAATGAGCAGTTCTTC. Translation gives CAGGPVHTYNEQFF.